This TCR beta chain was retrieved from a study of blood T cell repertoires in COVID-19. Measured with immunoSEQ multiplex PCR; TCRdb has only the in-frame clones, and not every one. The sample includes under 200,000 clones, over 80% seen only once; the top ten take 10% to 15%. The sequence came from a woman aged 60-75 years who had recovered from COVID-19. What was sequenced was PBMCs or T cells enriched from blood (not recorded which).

This CDR3 reads CASSEWAVGTDTQYF. The CDR3 DNA sequence: TGTGCCAGCAGTGAATGGGCAGTGGGCACAGATACGCAGTATTTT. The chain couples TRBV2 to TRBJ2-3; D unresolved. The germline V gene has CDR1 SNHLY and CDR2 FYNNEI. CDR3 length equals 15 residues. Trimming removed 2 bases at V and 1 base at J, with 10 bases between.